The clone carrying this T cell receptor beta chain occurred a few times. Its antigen remains unidentified. This record comes from a study of CD8+ T cells in alopecia areata. Treatment: oral pan-JAK inhibitor, 5-10 mg twice daily. Once RNA had been extracted, it was reverse transcribed into cDNA to act as the sequencing template. Sequencing used immunoSEQ multiplex PCR; TCRdb keeps in-frame clones, though not all of them. The sample yields some 190,000 clones, about half seen once. V shed 0 bases and J 5 bases; nucleotides not matched to a gene: 7. CDR1 is SGHVS, CDR2 FQNEAQ, per germline. The CDR3 covers 16 residues. Regarding the study as a whole: In blood and scalp, many expanded lesional clones persisted during tofacitinib.

V usage is TRBV7-8 and J usage is TRBJ2-7; TRBD1 aligns across 10 bases. The receptor's source is a human donor with alopecia areata. Sample: CD8+ T cells sorted from blood, taken at week 52, from a patient treated with tofacitinib. CDR3 nucleotides: TGTGCCAGCAGCTTAGCCCTAGTGGGACAGGGGAACGAGCAGTACTTC. Translated, it gives CASSLALVGQGNEQYF. Combining the CDR3 with reference TRBV7-8 and TRBJ2-7 gives the whole variable domain GAGVSQSPRYKVAKRGQDVALRCDPISGHVSLFWYQQALGQGPEFLTYFQNEAQLDKSGLPSDRFFAERPEGSVSTLKIQRTQQEDSAVYLCASSLALVGQGNEQYFGPGTRLTVT.